A selection of T cell receptor beta chains follows, all from one sample in a study of T cell repertoires in cytomegalovirus infection. TCRdb independently ran MiXCR on the reads; one entry per CDR3 protein. The table includes some 940,000 distinct CDR3 sequences, around 32% detected once. These receptors have no known antigen. The material was cultured CD8+ T cells from PBMCs, obtained from culture after CMV antigen stimulation. The receptor source for this set is a human donor in good health (CMV status not recorded). Some clones in this sample may be carry-over from other donors' samples. CDR3s include the opening cysteine and the closing phenylalanine or tryptophan. A D gene is named only where the DNA matches it firmly. Rows give clone size only sometimes, using once, few, many, or a class for an expanded clone.

size: .
V: TRBV24-1
J: TRBJ2-1
D: TRBD2
DNA: TGTGCCACCAGTGATGAGAGTCCGGGGGGGAGCTCCTACAATGAGCAGTTCTTC
CDR3: CATSDESPGGSSYNEQFF

size: many
V: TRBV7-2
J: TRBJ2-3
D: TRBD1
DNA: TGTGCCAGCAGCCAGTGGGGACAGGGGGCCGCAGATACGCAGTATTTT
CDR3: CASSQWGQGAADTQYF

size: few
V: TRBV7-6
J: TRBJ1-1
D: .
DNA: TGTGCCAGCAGCTCTGATGGGGCGGTCACTGAAGCTTTCTTT
CDR3: CASSSDGAVTEAFF

size: .
V: TRBV27
J: TRBJ1-6
D: .
DNA: TGTGCCAGCAGTTTATCGGGGGAGGTTAATTCACCCCTCCACTTT
CDR3: CASSLSGEVNSPLHF

size: .
V: TRBV20-1
J: TRBJ2-3
D: TRBD1
DNA: TGCAGTGCTTCTCCGACAGGGAATACAGATACGCAGTATTTT
CDR3: CSASPTGNTDTQYF

size: few
V: TRBV27
J: TRBJ2-2
D: .
DNA: TGTGCCACAAGCGCGGGGATCGGGGAGCTGTTTTTT
CDR3: CATSAGIGELFF

size: .
V: TRBV7-8
J: TRBJ2-2
D: TRBD1
DNA: TGTGCCAGCAGCTTTAGCCCAGCCGGAATTGTGGGACAGGGAGACACCGGGGAGCTGTTTTTT
CDR3: CASSFSPAGIVGQGDTGELFF

size: few
V: TRBV5-6
J: TRBJ1-2
D: TRBD1
DNA: TGTGCCAGCAGCTTCCAGGGGGGACCCTATGGCTACACCTTC
CDR3: CASSFQGGPYGYTF

size: .
V: TRBV15
J: TRBJ1-6
D: .
DNA: TGTGCCACCAACCCGGACGGAGATAATTCACCCCTCCACTTT
CDR3: CATNPDGDNSPLHF

size: .
V: TRBV7-2
J: TRBJ1-5
D: .
DNA: TGTGCCAGCAGCTCTCCTATCGGCAATCAGCCCCAGCATTTT
CDR3: CASSSPIGNQPQHF

size: .
V: TRBV6-1
J: TRBJ1-2
D: .
DNA: TGTGCCAGCAGTGACGATGGGGACGGTATTGGAGGCTACACCTTC
CDR3: CASSDDGDGIGGYTF

size: .
V: TRBV27
J: TRBJ1-5
D: TRBD1
DNA: TGTGCCAGCAGTCTAGGGACAGGGAAGGGACCCCAGCATTTT
CDR3: CASSLGTGKGPQHF

size: many
V: TRBV6-1
J: TRBJ2-2
D: TRBD2
DNA: TGTGCCAGCAGGGCCGGGACTAGGAACACCGGGGAGCTGTTTTTT
CDR3: CASRAGTRNTGELFF

size: .
V: TRBV12-5
J: TRBJ1-2
D: TRBD1
DNA: TGTGCTAGTGGGACGGACAGGGTATTCTATGGCTACACCTTC
CDR3: CASGTDRVFYGYTF

size: .
V: TRBV19
J: TRBJ1-1
D: .
DNA: TGTGCCAGTAGTATTCCGGGACAAGAAGCTTTCTTT
CDR3: CASSIPGQEAFF

size: .
V: TRBV19
J: TRBJ1-1
D: TRBD1
DNA: TGTGCCAGTAGTATAATTCTATCCTGGAGACAGGGGGGGGGGAACACTGAAGCTTTCTTT
CDR3: CASSIILSWRQGGGNTEAFF

size: few
V: TRBV5-5
J: TRBJ2-2
D: TRBD1
DNA: TGTGCCAGCAGCTTGGCCCCGGGACAGTGGGCAGACACCGGGGAGCTGTTTTTT
CDR3: CASSLAPGQWADTGELFF

size: .
V: TRBV10-3
J: TRBJ2-1
D: .
DNA: TGTGCCCTAACGCAGGGGCTGAACGGTGAGCAGTTCTTC
CDR3: CALTQGLNGEQFF

size: few
V: TRBV6-2/TRBV6-3
J: TRBJ2-2
D: .
DNA: TGTGCCGGAGGGGGTCCGGGACTCCGGGACACCGGGGAGCTGTTTTTT
CDR3: CAGGGPGLRDTGELFF

size: few
V: TRBV7-9
J: TRBJ1-5
D: .
DNA: TGTGCCAGCAGCCGCCTCGGGCCGAGTCAGCCCCAGCATTTT
CDR3: CASSRLGPSQPQHF

size: .
V: TRBV2
J: TRBJ1-2
D: .
DNA: TGTGCCAGCAGCAGTTTCTCGACGGAGATCTATGGCTACACCTTC
CDR3: CASSSFSTEIYGYTF

size: few
V: TRBV4-3
J: TRBJ1-4
D: .
DNA: TGCGCCAGCAGCCAAGATTGGGGAACAACTAATGAAAAACTGTTTTTT
CDR3: CASSQDWGTTNEKLFF

size: .
V: TRBV25-1
J: TRBJ1-1
D: .
DNA: TGTGCCAGCAGTGAATGGTCCAGCCACACTGATGCTTTCTTT
CDR3: CASSEWSSHTDAFF

size: few
V: TRBV6-2/TRBV6-3
J: TRBJ2-5
D: .
DNA: TGTGCCAGCAGTTACGAGGGCAGGGGAAAAGAGACCCAGTACTTC
CDR3: CASSYEGRGKETQYF

size: many
V: TRBV7-2
J: TRBJ2-3
D: .
DNA: TGTGCCAGCAGCTTTGAAGATACGCAGTATTTT
CDR3: CASSFEDTQYF

size: few
V: TRBV27
J: TRBJ1-1
D: .
DNA: TGTGCCAGCAGTGCGGGGGGAGGGCTCACTGAAGCTTTCTTT
CDR3: CASSAGGGLTEAFF

size: .
V: TRBV6-5
J: TRBJ2-1
D: TRBD2
DNA: TGTGCCAGCAGTTTCAAGGGACTAGCGGGGACCAATGAGCAGTTCTTC
CDR3: CASSFKGLAGTNEQFF

size: few
V: TRBV28
J: TRBJ2-1
D: TRBD1
DNA: TGTGCCAGCAGTCCTCGGGCAGGGGGTGCGTATGAGCAGTTCTTC
CDR3: CASSPRAGGAYEQFF

size: few
V: TRBV19
J: TRBJ1-1
D: TRBD1
DNA: TGTGCCAGTAGTCGCGCTCGGACAGGGGACACTGAAGCTTTCTTT
CDR3: CASSRARTGDTEAFF

size: few
V: TRBV19
J: TRBJ2-1
D: .
DNA: TGTGCCAGTAGTTTAAAAGACAGGCCTAGAAACAATGAGCAGTTCTTC
CDR3: CASSLKDRPRNNEQFF

size: few
V: TRBV6-2/TRBV6-3
J: TRBJ2-2
D: TRBD2
DNA: TGTGCCAGCAAAGGCGGGAGCGGGGAGCTGTTTTTT
CDR3: CASKGGSGELFF

size: few
V: TRBV28
J: TRBJ2-3
D: TRBD1
DNA: TGTGCCAGCAGTTTCTCAGGGGGCGCCTTCACAGATACGCAGTATTTT
CDR3: CASSFSGGAFTDTQYF

size: .
V: TRBV28
J: TRBJ2-2
D: TRBD2
DNA: TGTGCCAGCAGTTGGGGCGGGGGTGTAGCGGGGGTTTACCGCACCGGGGAGCTGTTTTTT
CDR3: CASSWGGGVAGVYRTGELFF

size: many
V: TRBV6-5
J: TRBJ1-1
D: TRBD1
DNA: TGTGCCAGCAGTTACTCGCCGACAGGGCTGACCGAGGAAGCTTTCTTT
CDR3: CASSYSPTGLTEEAFF

size: .
V: TRBV28
J: TRBJ1-5
D: .
DNA: TGTGCCAGCAGTTTAGACAACAGGGCTTGGCGCAATCAGCCCCAGCATTTT
CDR3: CASSLDNRAWRNQPQHF